The 5 T cell receptor beta chains reported below all come from one sample, sequenced in a study of patients and donors after allogeneic stem cell transplantation. TCRdb re-called the RT-PCR reads with MiXCR, one entry per CDR3 protein. The table includes just over 4,000 distinct CDR3 sequences, 20% to 25% detected once. Sequences were obtained from blood, either unsorted or a sorted T cell fraction (not recorded which). Source of these receptors: a human donor who was either an allogeneic HSCT recipient or a stem cell or donor lymphocyte infusion donor (not recorded which). It is not recorded whose cells these are; they may come from a transplant donor.

This chain connects TRBV5-1 to TRBJ1-1; unclear D gene. V lost 4 bases and J 6 bases, leaving 10 bases between the germline ends. From germline, CDR1 is SGHRS and CDR2 YFSETQ. The CDR3 has 12 amino acids. This chain's CDR3 is CASSPPGAEAFF. CDR3 bases: TGCGCCAGCAGCCCCCCCGGCGCTGAAGCTTTCTTT.

The DNA of the CDR3 is TGTGCCAGCAGCTTAGGCGGCGCGGGAGAGAGCTACGAGCAGTACTTC. Protein: CASSLGGAGESYEQYF. The chain combines TRBV11-2 with TRBJ2-7; the match to TRBD2 covers 7 bases. Germline CDR1 reads SGHAT; CDR2 reads FQNNGV. The V gene end was trimmed by 1 base and the J gene end by 3 bases; junction bases not matched to a gene: 9. The CDR3 sequence is 16 residues long.

The chain carries TRBV4-3 and TRBJ1-1; D gene uncertain. Trimming left V 2 bases short and J 5 bases short, with 9 bases between. This CDR3 is built from 13 residues. Germline V gives CDR1 LGHNA, CDR2 YSLEER. This CDR3 reads CASSQIMETEAFF. The CDR3 nucleotides read TGCGCCAGCAGCCAAATAATGGAGACTGAAGCTTTCTTT.

The CDR3 bases are TGTGCCAGCAGCGGCGGAGGTACCCAAGAGACCCAGTACTTC. Translated: CASSGGGTQETQYF. The chain couples TRBV9 to TRBJ2-5, with D maybe TRBD2 (5 bases). Germline assignment: CDR1 SGDLS and CDR2 YYNGEE. The CDR3 has 14 amino acids. V shed 3 bases and J shed 1 base, with 10 bases lying between them.

This clonotype was counted only a few times. The CDR3 DNA sequence: TGTGCCACCAGCAGAGAAATTAGTAAAAACTACGAGCAGTACTTC. This encodes CATSREISKNYEQYF. The J gene is TRBJ2-7, the V gene TRBV15; D is ambiguous. This CDR3 has 15 residues. Trimming cost V 0 bases and J 3 bases, with 12 bases left between them. CDR1 and CDR2 (germline): LNHNV, YYDKDF (reference sequence).